The 18 T cell receptor beta chains reported below all come from one sample, sequenced in a study of T cell responses to AZD1222 COVID-19 vaccine. Sequencing was performed with immunoSEQ multiplex PCR; in TCRdb, only in-frame clones are kept and a portion is missing. Of some 87,000 clones in the sample, around 91% are singletons; the top ten hold around 5.2%. The input for sequencing was peripheral blood, taken on day 0 of MenACWY control vaccination. Receptors originate from an adult in good health.

The chain recombines TRBV25-1 with TRBJ1-4, with 9 bases fitting TRBD1. The ends lost 4 bases at V and 2 bases at J; junction bases unmatched: 8. Germline lookup yields CDR1 MGHDK and CDR2 SYGVNS. This CDR3 comprises 17 residues. In DNA, the CDR3 is TGTGCCAGCAGTGGTTACAGGGGGCGCGGGACTAATGAAAAACTGTTTTTT. It specifies CASSGYRGRGTNEKLFF.

The chain's CDR3 is CASSYSAAMNTEAFF. The CDR3 bases are TGTGCCAGCAGTTACTCGGCAGCTATGAACACTGAAGCTTTCTTT. The chain couples TRBV6-5 to TRBJ1-1, with D unclear. Germline CDR1 reads MNHEY; CDR2 reads SVGAGI. The CDR3 consists of 15 residues. The V end lost 0 bases, the J end lost 0 bases, and 8 bases lay between the germline ends.

The rearrangement joins TRBV27 to TRBJ2-6; 8 bases line up with TRBD1. The germline gives CDR1 MNHEY, CDR2 SMNVEV (reference sequence). The CDR3 covers 16 residues. The V and J ends lost 4 bases and 4 bases, in that order; junction bases with no gene match: 6. CDR3: CASSWTGPEGANVLTF. CDR3 nucleotides: TGTGCCAGCAGTTGGACAGGGCCGGAAGGGGCCAACGTCCTGACTTTC. Full variable domain (rest looked up from reference TRBV27 and TRBJ2-6): EAQVTQNPRYLITVTGKKLTVTCSQNMNHEYMSWYRQDPGLGLRQIYYSMNVEVTDKGDVPEGYKVSRKEKRNFPLILESPSPNQTSLYFCASSWTGPEGANVLTFGAGSRLTVL.

This rearrangement joins TRBV6-6 to TRBJ1-1, with a tentative D call TRBD1 (6 bases). CDR1 is MNHNY and CDR2 is SVGAGI in the germline V gene (reference sequence). This CDR3 contains 13 residues. V dropped 6 bases and J dropped 7 bases, with 15 bases sitting between them. The CDR3 DNA reads TGTGCCAGCAGACAACAGGGACCCTTTGAAGCTTTCTTT. Translation: CASRQQGPFEAFF.

This clone was observed once. The gene calls are TRBV29-1 and TRBJ2-7, with D perhaps TRBD1 (5 bases). Germline lookup yields CDR1 SQVTM and CDR2 ANQGSEA. The CDR3 covers 11 residues. Trimming removed 4 bases from V and 2 bases from J, with 6 bases in between. The chain's CDR3 is CSVGQTYEQYF. CDR3 in DNA: TGCAGCGTTGGACAGACCTACGAGCAGTACTTC.

The J gene is TRBJ1-4, the V gene TRBV4-2; D is possibly TRBD1 (5 bases). The CDR3 is 15 residues long. V lost 3 bases to trimming and J lost 2 bases, with 10 bases between them. CDR1 is LGHNA, CDR2 YNFKEQ, per germline. DNA for the CDR3: TGTGCCAGCAGCCAGCCGGGGGGGACTAATGAAAAACTGTTTTTT. Translated, it gives CASSQPGGTNEKLFF.

The rearrangement links TRBV25-1 to TRBJ1-3; possibly TRBD1 for D (5 bases). The germline CDR1 and CDR2 sequences are MGHDK and SYGVNS. The V end lost 0 bases, the J end lost 2 bases, and 14 bases lay between the germline ends. This CDR3 is 17 amino acids long. CDR3 residues: CASSEYILEGAGNTIYF. The CDR3 DNA reads TGTGCCAGCAGTGAATATATTCTGGAAGGGGCTGGAAACACCATATATTTT.

This clone was recorded a few times. The chain combines TRBV28 with TRBJ2-3, with 9 positions matching TRBD2. From germline, CDR1 is MDHEN and CDR2 SYDVKM. The CDR3 has 19 amino acids. The trim removed 7 bases at V and 2 bases at J, leaving 19 bases unmatched. The CDR3 bases are TGTGCCAGCACCCCTTTAACCCACCTGAGCGGGAGGTCCACAGATACGCAGTATTTT. Protein product: CASTPLTHLSGRSTDTQYF.

The J gene is TRBJ2-4, the V gene TRBV9, with 13 bases identical to TRBD2. Losses at the gene ends were 3 bases for V and 2 bases for J; bases not matched to a gene: 5. The CDR3 contains 17 residues. Germline loops: CDR1 SGDLS, CDR2 YYNGEE. The CDR3 region has the DNA TGTGCCAGCAGCGCAACGACTAGCGGGGGGTCCAAAAACATTCAGTACTTC. This sequence encodes CASSATTSGGSKNIQYF.

The chain combines TRBV2 with TRBJ1-2; D is undetermined. The CDR3 spans 11 residues. V shed 3 bases and J shed 6 bases, with 5 bases lying between them. The V gene's germline CDR1 is SNHLY and CDR2 FYNNEI. CDR3 sequence: CASSDGDGYTF. The CDR3 DNA reads as TGTGCCAGCAGTGACGGTGATGGCTACACCTTC.

The chain is built from TRBV6-2 or TRBV6-3 and TRBJ1-1; weak D call: TRBD1 (6 bases). V was trimmed by 6 bases and J by 0 bases, leaving 17 bases between them. The germline V gene encodes CDR1 MNHEY and CDR2 SVGEGT. The CDR3 contains 16 residues. The CDR3 DNA sequence: TGTGCCAGCAGCCCCGGGCAGGGGCTTATGAACACTGAAGCTTTCTTT. This gives the protein CASSPGQGLMNTEAFF.

The V call is TRBV10-3, the J call TRBJ1-1; 7 bases align to TRBD1. The CDR3 is made up of 15 amino acids. V lost 0 bases and J lost 4; bases outside the gene matches: 5. CDR1 and CDR2 from the germline V gene are ENHRY and SYGVKD. CDR3 region: CAISESRAGGTEAFF. The CDR3 DNA reads TGTGCCATCAGTGAGTCCAGGGCAGGGGGCACTGAAGCTTTCTTT.

This rearrangement joins TRBV7-2 to TRBJ1-2; D may be TRBD1 (6 bases). Germline V gene data show CDR1 as SGHTA and CDR2 as FQGNSA. V lost 4 bases and J lost 8, with 17 bases in between. The length of the CDR3 is 14 residues. Here the CDR3 reads CASSSYREIGGYTF. DNA for the CDR3: TGTGCCAGCAGCTCATACAGGGAAATAGGGGGCTACACCTTC.

V usage is TRBV6-5 and J usage is TRBJ2-7, with D unresolved. V gave up 6 bases and J gave up 2 bases, with 14 bases separating them. This CDR3 spans 14 amino acids. Per germline, CDR1 MNHEY and CDR2 SVGAGI. The CDR3 bases are TGTGCCAGCAGGCCCTCCGGGCCGGCCTACGAGCAGTACTTC. This encodes CASRPSGPAYEQYF.

The J gene is TRBJ1-6, the V gene TRBV6-2 or TRBV6-3; TRBD1 matches at 7 bases. Trimming removed 5 bases from V and 7 bases from J; junction bases left unmatched: 5. The V gene's germline CDR1 is MNHEY and CDR2 SVGEGT. The CDR3 runs 14 residues. The CDR3 nucleotides are TGTGCCAGCAGTACCCAGGGGGGGAATTCACCCCTCCACTTT. Protein sequence: CASSTQGGNSPLHF.

This chain joins TRBV6-1 and TRBJ1-5, with D perhaps TRBD1 (6 bases). CDR1 and CDR2 (germline): MNHNS, SASEGT. The V gene lost 3 bases and the J gene lost 4 bases, with 16 bases spanning the gap. This CDR3 is built from 16 residues. The CDR3 region is CASSEGQGTLNQPQHF. The DNA for the CDR3 is TGTGCCAGCAGTGAGGGGCAGGGGACCCTAAATCAGCCCCAGCATTTT.

V usage is TRBV5-1 and J usage is TRBJ2-5, with 11 bases that match TRBD1. Per germline, CDR1 SGHRS and CDR2 YFSETQ. Unmatched junction bases numbered 9, after V lost 0 bases and J lost 5 bases. CDR3 length equals 17 residues. CDR3 bases: TGCGCCAGCAGCTTGGAGGGACAGGGGGACATGGGCGAGACCCAGTACTTC. Encoded protein: CASSLEGQGDMGETQYF.

The chain has TRBV29-1 and TRBJ2-3; D remains ambiguous. Germline assignment: CDR1 SQVTM and CDR2 ANQGSEA. V was cut by 3 bases and J by 0 bases, with 16 bases left in between. This CDR3 is built from 16 residues. Here the CDR3 reads CSVESPGLLSTDTQYF. CDR3 nucleotide sequence: TGCAGCGTTGAGTCCCCCGGTTTGCTTAGCACAGATACGCAGTATTTT.